This record covers a single T cell receptor (beta chain). Its antigen is not known. Clones were read by immunoSEQ multiplex PCR, and TCRdb kept only the in-frame ones, dropping some. The data show tens of thousands of clones, 65% to 75% seen once. The data stem from a study of vaccination effects on CD4 cells after COVID-19. Regarding the study as a whole: Cross-reaction with common cold coronaviruses was seen in only 1 of 255 vaccine-induced clones from healthy vaccinees. Vaccine- and infection-induced clones showed marked clonal contraction late following vaccination.

Expansion of antigen-specific CD4+ T cells with viral peptide pools was carried out by the ViraFEST assay before sequencing. Following 10 days of culture, CD4+ T cells were isolated. Vaccinated recipients, who were negative for nucleocapsid antibodies, had no history of SARS-CoV-2 infection. Material: CD4+ T cells from PBMCs cultured with HCoV-NL63 spike peptides, obtained before COVID-19 vaccination. The TCR comes from a human donor who received a COVID-19 vaccine.

As DNA, the CDR3 is TGCGCCAGCAGAGGCGGGACAGGGGCATTAAATGAAAAACTGTTTTTT. It codes for CASRGGTGALNEKLFF. The chain joins TRBV23-1 to TRBJ1-4; TRBD1 matches at 10 bases. TRBV23-1 is recorded as an ORF, its role being uncertain. This CDR3 has 16 residues. Losses at the gene ends were 6 bases for V and 5 bases for J; bases not matched to a gene: 9.